Listed below are T cell receptor beta chains from one sample, sequenced in a study of CD8 T cells in Susac syndrome. TCRdb processed the immunoSEQ multiplex PCR reads anew with MiXCR; each CDR3 protein has one entry. The sample shows some 110,000 distinct CDR3 sequences, more than 85% of them seen only once. Material: CD4+ T cells from PBMCs. The receptor source for this set is a human donor with multiple sclerosis. Each CDR3 is given with its conserved first and last residue. The D gene is left open where the match is weak. Clone size is given for some rows only: seen once, a few or many times, or a class if the clone is expanded.

D | size | J | V | DNA | CDR3
TRBD2 | - | TRBJ2-4 | TRBV3-1 | TGTGCCAGCAGCCAGACTAGCGGGGGACCCATTCAGTACTTC | CASSQTSGGPIQYF
- | - | TRBJ2-2 | TRBV14 | TGTGCCAGCAGCTCCAGGATGGTCACCGGGGAGCTGTTTTTT | CASSSRMVTGELFF
- | - | TRBJ2-7 | TRBV11-1 | TGTGCCAGCAGCCCCCGGTCACCCGGAGGTTGGAACGAGCAGTACTTC | CASSPRSPGGWNEQYF
TRBD1 | - | TRBJ2-2 | TRBV5-6 | TGTGCCAGCAGCTCAACCGGGACAGGCACCGGGGAGCTGTTTTTT | CASSSTGTGTGELFF
- | - | TRBJ1-5 | TRBV29-1 | TGCAGCGCCCGAGGGAGCTACAATCAGCCCCAGCATTTT | CSARGSYNQPQHF
- | - | TRBJ1-1 | TRBV27 | TGTGCCAGCAGTTTTCGTCAGATGAACACTGAAGCTTTCTTT | CASSFRQMNTEAFF
TRBD1 | - | TRBJ1-5 | TRBV20-1 | TGCAGTGCTAGTAGACAGGGGAATCAGCCCCAGCATTTT | CSASRQGNQPQHF
- | - | TRBJ1-2 | TRBV20-1 | TGCAGTGCTAGATTGCAGCCTCTTTGGGCTGGCTACACCTTC | CSARLQPLWAGYTF
- | - | TRBJ1-1 | TRBV6-4 | TGTGCCAGCAGTCATACACGGGACACTGAAGCTTTCTTT | CASSHTRDTEAFF
- | once | TRBJ2-7 | TRBV24-1 | TGTGCCACCAGTGATTCCCCCCGAACGTGGACAGGAGGGAGGTACGAGCAGTACTTC | CATSDSPRTWTGGRYEQYF
TRBD1 | - | TRBJ2-7 | TRBV3-1 | TGTGCCAGCAGCTCCCGGGACAGGGGAGGGAACGAGCAGTACTTC | CASSSRDRGGNEQYF
- | - | TRBJ1-2 | TRBV30 | TGTGCCTGGTGCCCCGGGACTGAGAACTATGGCTACACCTTC | CAWCPGTENYGYTF
TRBD1 | - | TRBJ1-5 | TRBV12-3/TRBV12-4 | TGTGCCAGCACCAAATTGACAGGGCAGCCCCAGCACTTT | CASTKLTGQPQHF
- | - | TRBJ1-2 | TRBV5-8 | TGTGCCAGCAGCCAGACAGGCCTCTATGGCTACACCTTC | CASSQTGLYGYTF
- | - | TRBJ1-1 | TRBV20-1 | TGCAGTGCCAGGGCGGGGTACACTGAAGCTTTCTTT | CSARAGYTEAFF
TRBD2 | - | TRBJ2-4 | TRBV6-5 | TGTGCCAGCAGGGGTAGCGGGGGCAACATTCAGTACTTC | CASRGSGGNIQYF
TRBD1 | - | TRBJ2-7 | TRBV6-2/TRBV6-3 | TGTGCCAGCAGTACAGGGGTCGGGCAGTACTTC | CASSTGVGQYF
- | once | TRBJ1-1 | TRBV25-1 | TGTGCCAGTTCCGCCCGCCAGACGAACACTGAAGCTTTCTTT | CASSARQTNTEAFF
- | - | TRBJ1-2 | TRBV7-8 | TGTGCCAGCAGCCCTAACAGGGCCCCTGGGGCCGGGGGCTACACCTTC | CASSPNRAPGAGGYTF
- | - | TRBJ2-5 | TRBV12-3/TRBV12-4 | TGTGCCAGCAGTTTCCAGGGTACGGAGACCCAGTACTTC | CASSFQGTETQYF
- | - | TRBJ1-1 | TRBV6-5 | TGTGCCAGCAGTTACTCCAGGGACTCCACTGAAGCTTTCTTT | CASSYSRDSTEAFF
- | - | TRBJ2-4 | TRBV6-2/TRBV6-3 | TGTGCCAGCAGTTACAGGGCTTCGGCCAAAAACATTCAGTACTTC | CASSYRASAKNIQYF
- | - | TRBJ1-6 | TRBV20-1 | TGCAGTGCTAGAGTAGTAGGACAGTTGATTAATTCACCCCTCCACTTT | CSARVVGQLINSPLHF
- | - | TRBJ1-1 | TRBV6-4 | TGTGCCAGCAGTGGGTATCTGAACACTGAAGCTTTCTTT | CASSGYLNTEAFF
- | - | TRBJ1-1 | TRBV29-1 | TGCAGCGCCCCGGCGGGAGGGACTGAAGCTTTCTTT | CSAPAGGTEAFF
- | - | TRBJ2-5 | TRBV12-5 | TGTGCTAGTGGGTTAGATACACAAGAGACCCAGTACTTC | CASGLDTQETQYF
TRBD1 | - | TRBJ1-6 | TRBV10-2 | TGCGCCAGCAGCCCGGGACAGGGGGCTCCCCTCCACTTT | CASSPGQGAPLHF
- | once | TRBJ1-3 | TRBV3-1 | TGTGCCAGCAGCCAAGGGTTTGCAAACACCATATATTTT | CASSQGFANTIYF
TRBD1 | - | TRBJ2-7 | TRBV20-1 | TGCAGTGCTAGAGGACGGACAGGGAGGTACGAGCAGTACTTC | CSARGRTGRYEQYF
- | once | TRBJ1-1 | TRBV20-1 | TGCAGTGCTCTAAAGACGGGGGGCACTGAAGCTTTCTTT | CSALKTGGTEAFF
- | - | TRBJ2-7 | TRBV2 | TGTGCCAGCAGTGTCAGGGGCGAGCAGTACTTC | CASSVRGEQYF